These T cell receptor beta chains were read from a single sample in a study of radiation and T cells in renal cell carcinoma. Repertoires were generated with immunoSEQ multiplex PCR, while TCRdb's copy carries only in-frame clones and drops some. This sample has 150,000 or so clones; over 65% occur once, and the top ten carry 20% to 25%. Source: blood, taken from a patient whose treatment included radiotherapy and nephrectomy. The receptors stem from a woman aged 45-60 years with renal cell carcinoma. CDR3s include the opening cysteine and the closing phenylalanine or tryptophan. A D gene is named only where the DNA matches it firmly. Size tells how often a clone was seen (once, few, many) or the class of an expanded clone, and some rows leave it out.

cdr3_nt,cdr3_aa,cdr3_length,j_call,clone_size,v_call,d_call
TGTGCCAGCAGCTTAGTGGAGGGGGCCAACTATGGCTACACCTTC,CASSLVEGANYGYTF,15,TRBJ1-2,-,TRBV11-2,TRBD1
TGTGCCAGCAGAAAAGGGGCGGTCTCCTACAATGAGCAGTTCTTC,CASRKGAVSYNEQFF,15,TRBJ2-1,-,TRBV6-5,-
TGTGCCAGCAGCCCCGAACTAGGGACTGAAGCTTTCTTT,CASSPELGTEAFF,13,TRBJ1-1,-,TRBV6-5,-
TGTGCCAGCAGCTTACAGGGTTCCAATAATTCACCCCTCCACTTT,CASSLQGSNNSPLHF,15,TRBJ1-6,few,TRBV7-8,-
TGCGCCAGCAGCCACGCCCCGGGGGGCTACGAGCAGTACTTC,CASSHAPGGYEQYF,14,TRBJ2-7,few,TRBV10-2,TRBD2
TGTGCCAGTAGTGCGGTAGGGCCTCCTTTGCCCGGGGAGCTGTTTTTT,CASSAVGPPLPGELFF,16,TRBJ2-2,-,TRBV19,-
TGTGCCAGCAGTTACGGGGAATTCCAAGAGACCCAGTACTTC,CASSYGEFQETQYF,14,TRBJ2-5,-,TRBV6-5,-
TGTGCCAGCAGCTCCGGGACAGGGGGCCTATACACTGAAGCTTTCTTT,CASSSGTGGLYTEAFF,16,TRBJ1-1,-,TRBV5-6,TRBD1
TGCGCCAGCAGCTTGGATTTAGGGGTCCAAGAGACCCAGTACTTC,CASSLDLGVQETQYF,15,TRBJ2-5,-,TRBV5-1,-
TGTGCTGGAGGGCAACTCTCTGGGGCCAACGTCCTGACTTTC,CAGGQLSGANVLTF,14,TRBJ2-6,-,TRBV2,-
TGCGCCAGCCGATACGGGGGAAACACCGGGGAGCTGTTTTTT,CASRYGGNTGELFF,14,TRBJ2-2,few,TRBV5-1,-
TGTGCCAGCAGCTCACAGACTAGCGATGGCACCGGGGAGCTGTTTTTT,CASSSQTSDGTGELFF,16,TRBJ2-2,-,TRBV7-2,TRBD2
TGTGCCAGCAGTTTATCCTCCCGGGGGGGCGATCAGCCCCAGCATTTT,CASSLSSRGGDQPQHF,16,TRBJ1-5,-,TRBV27,-
TGTGCCATTCATCAGGGACCGGTCGGAAACACCATATATTTT,CAIHQGPVGNTIYF,14,TRBJ1-3,-,TRBV6-1,-
TGTGCCAGCAAACTCCCGGGACAGTACTACGAGCAGTACTTC,CASKLPGQYYEQYF,14,TRBJ2-7,-,TRBV28,TRBD1
TGCGCCAGCAGCTTGGGACAGGGGCCCTACGAGCAGTACTTC,CASSLGQGPYEQYF,14,TRBJ2-7,-,TRBV5-1,TRBD1
TGTGCCAGCAGTTACACAGGGTTGGCCAAAAACATTCAGTACTTC,CASSYTGLAKNIQYF,15,TRBJ2-4,-,TRBV6-5,-
TGTGCCAGCAGCTCAGGGGGAGGACTAGAGACCCAGTACTTC,CASSSGGGLETQYF,14,TRBJ2-5,-,TRBV5-4,-
TGTGCCAGCAAAACCCCCGCCACAGGGGATTCACCCCTCCACTTT,CASKTPATGDSPLHF,15,TRBJ1-6,-,TRBV6-5,TRBD1
TGTGCCAGCAGCTTGTCTCCAGCGAACACCGGGGAGCTGTTTTTT,CASSLSPANTGELFF,15,TRBJ2-2,-,TRBV5-6,-
TGCGCCAGCAGCTTAACCACGGGGGAGGTCGGGTATGGCTACACCTTC,CASSLTTGEVGYGYTF,16,TRBJ1-2,-,TRBV5-1,-
TGTGCCAGCAGCGTAGATCTAGGGACCTATGGCTACACCTTC,CASSVDLGTYGYTF,14,TRBJ1-2,-,TRBV9,-
TGTGCCAGTAGCGGGGGAGAGACCCAGTACTTC,CASSGGETQYF,11,TRBJ2-5,-,TRBV19,-
TGTGCCAGCAGCTATCAGGGCCTCGAGACCCAGTACTTC,CASSYQGLETQYF,13,TRBJ2-5,few,TRBV7-6,-
TGTGCCAGCTCACGGCGACAGGGGGTCCCCTACGAGCAGTACTTC,CASSRRQGVPYEQYF,15,TRBJ2-7,few,TRBV18,TRBD1
TGTGCCAGCAGTCGGGGCTTTGGAGAGACCCAGTACTTC,CASSRGFGETQYF,13,TRBJ2-5,-,TRBV6-6,-
TGCGCCAGCAGCTCCGACGGTAGAAAAAGGGAGCAGTACTTC,CASSSDGRKREQYF,14,TRBJ2-7,-,TRBV5-1,-
TGCGCCAGCCGCGAACGCCCTGGGTGGGACGAGCAGTACTTC,CASRERPGWDEQYF,14,TRBJ2-7,-,TRBV5-1,-
TGTGCCAGTAGTATCGAAATACAGGCGATCGGAAAACTGTTTTTT,CASSIEIQAIGKLFF,15,TRBJ1-4,few,TRBV19,-
TGTGCCAGCAGCTTTAGTCCGGGCTCTAGCACAGATACGCAGTATTTT,CASSFSPGSSTDTQYF,16,TRBJ2-3,-,TRBV7-2,-
-,CASSTSTDTQYF,12,TRBJ2-3,-,TRBV5-4,-
TGTGCCAGCAGCTTAGCGGGGTATCAGCCCCAGCATTTT,CASSLAGYQPQHF,13,TRBJ1-5,-,TRBV7-9,-
TGTGCCAGCAGCTTCGACAGGTCTGGAAACACCATATATTTT,CASSFDRSGNTIYF,14,TRBJ1-3,-,TRBV11-2,-
TGTGCCATCAGTGAGTATTGGGACACTTTATCTGAAGCTTTCTTT,CAISEYWDTLSEAFF,15,TRBJ1-1,-,TRBV10-3,-
TGTGCCTGGGCGGTAGGGAACAATCAGCCCCAGCATTTT,CAWAVGNNQPQHF,13,TRBJ1-5,-,TRBV30,-
TGTGCCTGGAGTGCGACAGGGGGGTACAATGAGCAGTTCTTC,CAWSATGGYNEQFF,14,TRBJ2-1,once,TRBV30,TRBD1
TGTGCCAGCAGCTTAGTCGGAGCGATCCTCACAGATACGCAGTATTTT,CASSLVGAILTDTQYF,16,TRBJ2-3,-,TRBV7-2,-
TGCAGCGTCGGACAGGATCGTAACTATGGCTACACCTTC,CSVGQDRNYGYTF,13,TRBJ1-2,-,TRBV29-1,TRBD1
TGTGCCAGCAAGTTTACAGGGGCGACTGAAGCTTTCTTT,CASKFTGATEAFF,13,TRBJ1-1,-,TRBV7-6,TRBD1
TGTGCCAGCAGCACAGGGGTTTCCTACGAGCAGTACTTC,CASSTGVSYEQYF,13,TRBJ2-7,-,TRBV7-9,TRBD1
TGTGCCAGTAGTATCGGAGGGGCTAATGAAAAACTGTTTTTT,CASSIGGANEKLFF,14,TRBJ1-4,-,TRBV19,-
TGTGCCAGCAGCGATGGGACGGCCATTACGCCCCAGCATTTT,CASSDGTAITPQHF,14,TRBJ1-5,-,TRBV9,-